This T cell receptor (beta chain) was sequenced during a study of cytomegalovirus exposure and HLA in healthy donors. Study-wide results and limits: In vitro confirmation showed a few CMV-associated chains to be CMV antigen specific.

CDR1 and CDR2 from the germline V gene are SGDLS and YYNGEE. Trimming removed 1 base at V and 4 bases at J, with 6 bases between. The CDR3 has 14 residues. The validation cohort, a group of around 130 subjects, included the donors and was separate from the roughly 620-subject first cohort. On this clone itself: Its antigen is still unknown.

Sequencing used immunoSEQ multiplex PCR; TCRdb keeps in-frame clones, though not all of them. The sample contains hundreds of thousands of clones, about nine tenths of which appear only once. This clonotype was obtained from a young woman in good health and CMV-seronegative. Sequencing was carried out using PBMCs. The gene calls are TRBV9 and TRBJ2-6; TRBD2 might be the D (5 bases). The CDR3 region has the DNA TGTGCCAGCAGCGTAAGAGGGGGGGCCAACGTCCTGACTTTC. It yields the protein CASSVRGGANVLTF. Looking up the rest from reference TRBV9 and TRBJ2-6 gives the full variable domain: DSGVTQTPKHLITATGQRVTLRCSPRSGDLSVYWYQQSLDQGLQFLIQYYNGEERAKGNILERFSAQQFPDLHSELNLSSLELGDSALYFCASSVRGGANVLTFGAGSRLTVL.